This T cell receptor (beta chain) was documented in a study of OX40 agonist ivuxolimab in advanced cancers. Study-level information: An agonistic anti-OX40 (CD134) antibody, ivuxolimab, was used to treat the patients. Ivuxolimab was administered intravenously to patients at 0.01 to 10 mg/kg every 2 weeks.

General observations from the study: Low normalized T-cell clonal expansion was additionally recorded for some nonresponders. CD8+ T cells showed, on average, more clonal expansion than CD4+ cells.

Comments on this clone: What it binds is not known.

This table comes from immunoSEQ multiplex PCR, and its TCRdb copy is limited to in-frame clones, with some not included. The sample includes nearly 95,000 clones, roughly 94% of them seen just once. The germline gives CDR1 SGHAT, CDR2 FQNNGV. V lost 8 bases, J lost 6 bases, and 11 bases lay in between. This CDR3 contains 11 residues. The chain has TRBV11-2 and TRBJ2-7; a possible D gene is TRBD2 (6 bases). This receptor was identified in an adult with an advanced solid tumor such as melanoma, head and neck, liver or kidney cancer. This specimen consisted of CD4+ or CD8+ T cells sorted from blood, obtained in a trial of the OX40 agonist ivuxolimab. The CDR3 spells CASVLGSEQYF. The CDR3 DNA reads as TGTGCCAGCGTCCTCGGGAGCGAGCAGTACTTC.